A single sample is the source of the 3 T cell receptor beta chains below, sequenced in a study of CD8+ T cells in alopecia areata. After isolation, RNA underwent reverse transcription to generate cDNA as the sequencing template. Repertoires were generated with immunoSEQ multiplex PCR, while TCRdb's copy carries only in-frame clones and drops some. The sample includes approximately 59,000 clones, roughly half of them seen just once. This sample comprised CD8+ T cells sorted from blood, obtained at week 0. The receptors originated from a human donor with alopecia areata.

CDR3 amino acids: CATSMVGGARGEQYF. In DNA, the CDR3 is TGTGCCACCAGCATGGTTGGGGGGGCGAGAGGCGAGCAGTACTTC. This chain uses TRBV15 with TRBJ2-7; weak D call: TRBD2 (7 bases). Trimming left V 4 bases short and J 6 bases short, with 19 bases between. CDR3 length: 15 residues. CDR1 LNHNV and CDR2 YYDKDF come from the germline V gene (reference sequence).

This clone was counted a few times. This sequence joins TRBV29-1 and TRBJ2-1; D not resolved. V shed 5 bases and J shed 6 bases, with 8 bases lying between them. The CDR3 covers 11 residues. CDR1 is SQVTM, CDR2 ANQGSEA, per germline. CDR3 residues: CSVIMGNEQFF. CDR3 DNA: TGCAGCGTTATTATGGGCAATGAGCAGTTCTTC.

The chain links TRBV7-9 to TRBJ2-7; 7 bases are a match to TRBD1. V was pared by 8 bases and J by 5 bases, with 15 bases of the junction left unmatched. The germline V gene encodes CDR1 SEHNR and CDR2 FQNEAQ (reference sequence). The CDR3 sequence is 15 residues long. CDR3 residues: CASGGNQGVRNEQYF. In DNA form, the CDR3 reads TGTGCCAGCGGCGGTAATCAGGGGGTTAGGAACGAGCAGTACTTC.